This T cell receptor beta chain was captured by sequencing in a study of blood T cell repertoires in COVID-19. As for the study in general: COVID-19 samples, acute and convalescent, were from the United States, Italy and Spain. Sources were T cells, B-cell-depleted T cells, or PBMCs; the material itself was cDNA or gDNA.

The assay was immunoSEQ multiplex PCR, and TCRdb's table has in-frame clones only and misses some. The sample holds about 46,000 clones; approximately 85% are singletons and the top ten take around 33%. The CDR3 covers 16 residues. V shed 7 bases and J shed 4 bases, with 19 bases lying between them. In germline, CDR1 is SNHLY, CDR2 FYNNEI. The V and J genes are TRBV2 and TRBJ2-2; D is perhaps TRBD1 (7 bases). Input material: peripheral blood. This TCR was sampled from an elderly woman with COVID-19, enrolled during active disease. The CDR3 protein is CASTQGGGRGTGELFF. CDR3 sequence (DNA): TGTGCCAGCACCCAGGGGGGCGGTAGAGGCACCGGGGAGCTGTTTTTT.